The 15 T cell receptor beta chains listed next were all sequenced from one sample in a study of shared clonotypes between healthy human individuals. The assay was immunoSEQ multiplex PCR, and TCRdb's table has in-frame clones only and misses some. The sample holds millions of clones, roughly 95% seen once. Input material: naive CD4+ T cells sorted from blood. As to subset: CD45RA+ positively selected. The receptors stem from a man younger than 35 in good health.

The chain joins TRBV11-3 to TRBJ2-3; TRBD2 might be the D (6 bases). The CDR3 extends over 15 amino acids. From germline, CDR1 is SGHNT and CDR2 YENEEA. The V gene lost 0 bases and the J gene lost 2 bases, with 9 bases spanning the gap. CDR3: CASSLEGTLTDTQYF. The CDR3 nucleotides read TGTGCCAGCAGCTTAGAGGGGACTCTCACAGATACGCAGTATTTT.

The CDR3 DNA reads TGTGCCTGGAGTGTTCCCCCGGGGGGCAACGAGCAGTACTTC. This sequence encodes CAWSVPPGGNEQYF. The chain uses TRBV30 and TRBJ2-7, with D possibly being TRBD2 (7 bases). Looked up from germline, CDR1 is GTSNPN and CDR2 is SVGIG (reference sequence). V dropped 0 bases and J dropped 5 bases, with 14 bases sitting between them. The CDR3 has 14 amino acids.

This clone is a singleton in its sample. V and J are TRBV25-1 and TRBJ2-5, with D possibly being TRBD1 (6 bases). CDR3 length equals 15 residues. With 2 bases removed from V and 3 bases from J, the gap between germline ends came to 13 bases. Per germline, CDR1 MGHDK and CDR2 SYGVNS. The CDR3 coding sequence is TGTGCCAGCAGTGAACGCTCGGACAGAAAAGAGACCCAGTACTTC. Protein sequence: CASSERSDRKETQYF. The whole variable domain, remainder taken from reference TRBV25-1 and TRBJ2-5, is EADIYQTPRYLVIGTGKKITLECSQTMGHDKMYWYQQDPGMELHLIHYSYGVNSTEKGDLSSESTVSRIRTEHFPLTLESARPSHTSQYLCASSERSDRKETQYFGPGTRLLVL.

V usage is TRBV7-9 and J usage is TRBJ1-1; D call uncertain. With 2 bases removed from V and 0 bases from J, the gap between germline ends came to 16 bases. The CDR3 covers 17 residues. The germline V gene encodes CDR1 SEHNR and CDR2 FQNEAQ (reference sequence). The CDR3 spells CASSLIRLRGLNTEAFF. The CDR3 DNA follows: TGTGCCAGCAGCTTAATCCGGCTCAGAGGGCTGAACACTGAAGCTTTCTTT.

The genes are TRBV11-2 and TRBJ2-7; 9 nucleotides line up with TRBD1. CDR3 length equals 14 residues. Germline values: CDR1 SGHAT, CDR2 FQNNGV. After removal of 2 bases from V and 5 bases from J, the junction contained 4 bases not matched to a gene. The CDR3 protein is CASSLTGGINEQYF. The CDR3 DNA reads as TGTGCCAGCAGCTTAACAGGGGGCATCAACGAGCAGTACTTC.

The chain uses TRBV4-1 and TRBJ2-3; possible D gene TRBD2, 7 bases. Germline V gives CDR1 MGHRA, CDR2 YSYEKL. The CDR3 has 20 residues. Trimming removed 0 bases from V and 2 bases from J, with 24 bases in between. The CDR3 DNA is TGCGCCAGCAGCCAAGAAAGGGGGGGGCTTGTTAGCGACCCCACAGATACGCAGTATTTT. Its translation is CASSQERGGLVSDPTDTQYF.

The V call is TRBV5-5, the J call TRBJ2-7; D is perhaps TRBD1 or TRBD2 (6 bases each). The CDR3 totals 15 residues. The germline CDR1 and CDR2 sequences are SGHKS and YYEKEE (reference sequence). The V gene lost 5 bases and the J gene lost 0 bases, with 15 bases spanning the gap. The CDR3 bases are TGTGCCAGCAGGGAGGGGACAATCAGCTCCTACGAGCAGTACTTC. It codes for CASREGTISSYEQYF.

Regarding this clone: This specimen includes other DNA sequences encoding the same CDR3. This chain links TRBV28 with TRBJ1-1; weak D call: TRBD1 (5 bases). V was trimmed by 8 bases and J by 0 bases, leaving 10 bases between them. Looked up from germline, CDR1 is MDHEN and CDR2 is SYDVKM. The CDR3 is made up of 13 amino acids. The DNA for the CDR3 is TGTGCCAGCTCTCGGGGACTGAACACTGAAGCTTTCTTT. Translated, it gives CASSRGLNTEAFF.

This clone came up a few times. The chain employs TRBV2 and TRBJ1-6; 9 bases are shared with TRBD1. The length of the CDR3 is 15 residues. V dropped 6 bases and J dropped 4; count of bases not matched to a gene: 4. The germline CDR1 and CDR2 sequences are SNHLY and FYNNEI. The CDR3 nucleotides read TGTGCCAGCAGGATGGACAGGGGATATAATTCACCCCTCCACTTT. It encodes CASRMDRGYNSPLHF. Full variable domain (rest looked up from reference TRBV2 and TRBJ1-6): EPEVTQTPSHQVTQMGQEVILRCVPISNHLYFYWYRQILGQKVEFLVSFYNNEISEKSEIFDDQFSVERPDGSNFTLKIRSTKLEDSAMYFCASRMDRGYNSPLHFGNGTRLTVT.

The chain is built from TRBV28 and TRBJ2-7, with 9 positions matching TRBD1. Losses at the gene ends were 5 bases for V and 7 bases for J; bases not matched to a gene: 6. The CDR3 is 13 residues long. Germline V gene data show CDR1 as MDHEN and CDR2 as SYDVKM. Written as DNA, the CDR3 is TGTGCCAGCAGTCCCCGGGACAGGGCAGAGCAGTACTTC. Amino acids: CASSPRDRAEQYF.

Details on this clone: Other DNA sequences within the sample encode an identical CDR3. V and J are TRBV7-9 and TRBJ1-4, with a possible D match to TRBD1 (5 bases). Trimming left V 5 bases short and J 5 bases short, with 12 bases between. Germline V gene sequence: CDR1 SEHNR, CDR2 FQNEAQ (reference sequence). The CDR3 consists of 14 residues. CDR3 in amino acids: CASSQGATNEKLFF. The DNA for the CDR3 is TGTGCCAGCAGCCAAGGGGCCACGAATGAAAAACTGTTTTTT.

The J gene is TRBJ1-2, the V gene TRBV6-6; D may be TRBD1 (6 bases). V gave up 4 bases and J gave up 4 bases, with 19 bases separating them. Germline V lookup: CDR1 MNHNY, CDR2 SVGAGI (reference sequence). This CDR3 spans 16 amino acids. The CDR3 spells CASSLRSGGETYGYTF. The DNA for the CDR3 is TGTGCCAGCAGTTTGAGATCCGGGGGCGAAACCTATGGCTACACCTTC.

V usage is TRBV9 and J usage is TRBJ1-4; no firm D call. Germline loops: CDR1 SGDLS, CDR2 YYNGEE. Trimming cost V 4 bases and J 0 bases, with 10 bases left between them. The CDR3 spans 15 residues. The CDR3 bases are TGTGCCAGCAGCCCACGTCATACAACTAATGAAAAACTGTTTTTT. Amino acids: CASSPRHTTNEKLFF.

This chain joins TRBV10-3 and TRBJ2-7; the D call may be TRBD1 or TRBD2 (6 bases each). The CDR3 sequence is 12 residues long. In germline, CDR1 is ENHRY, CDR2 SYGVKD. Trimming shortened V by 6 bases and J by 5 bases, and 11 bases separated the two germline ends. This CDR3 is CAISPGADEQYF. CDR3 DNA: TGTGCCATCAGCCCGGGGGCCGACGAGCAGTACTTC.

The chain employs TRBV28 and TRBJ1-1; D unclear. This CDR3 spans 14 amino acids. Trimming took off 5 bases at V and 1 base at J, with 11 bases between the two ends. The germline CDR1 and CDR2 sequences are MDHEN and SYDVKM. The CDR3 loop is CASSPPLGNTEAFF. In DNA, the CDR3 is TGTGCCAGCAGTCCCCCCCTTGGGAACACTGAAGCTTTCTTT.